This TCR beta chain was observed in a study of OX40 agonist ivuxolimab in advanced cancers. About the study: Hepatocellular carcinoma, melanoma, renal cell or head and neck cancer was diagnosed in the dose-escalation patients.

General study results and limits: Undetermined was the antigen specificity of the expanded peripheral T cells. CD8+ T cells were the subset that, on average, had more expanded clones than CD4+. By week 6 at 0.1 to 3.0 mg/kg, blood CD4+ and CD8+ T cells had expanded clonally.

Concerning this clone: Its specificity is unknown.

Generated by immunoSEQ multiplex PCR, the TCRdb table keeps only in-frame clones and is missing some. The sample consists of approximately 39,000 clones, 80% to 90% of them appearing once. CDR3 length: 15 residues. Germline-derived CDR1 and CDR2 are SGHRS and YFSETQ. The V end was cut by 1 base, the J end by 6 bases, with 15 bases between. The sample consisted of CD4+ or CD8+ T cells sorted from blood, taken in a trial of the OX40 agonist ivuxolimab. This TCR derives from an adult with an advanced solid tumor such as melanoma, head and neck, liver or kidney cancer. The rearrangement links TRBV5-1 to TRBJ2-3; either TRBD1 or TRBD2 may supply D (5 bases each). CDR3 protein: CASSLTGPHGDTQYF. In DNA form, the CDR3 reads TGCGCCAGCAGCTTGACGGGGCCCCACGGGGATACGCAGTATTTT.